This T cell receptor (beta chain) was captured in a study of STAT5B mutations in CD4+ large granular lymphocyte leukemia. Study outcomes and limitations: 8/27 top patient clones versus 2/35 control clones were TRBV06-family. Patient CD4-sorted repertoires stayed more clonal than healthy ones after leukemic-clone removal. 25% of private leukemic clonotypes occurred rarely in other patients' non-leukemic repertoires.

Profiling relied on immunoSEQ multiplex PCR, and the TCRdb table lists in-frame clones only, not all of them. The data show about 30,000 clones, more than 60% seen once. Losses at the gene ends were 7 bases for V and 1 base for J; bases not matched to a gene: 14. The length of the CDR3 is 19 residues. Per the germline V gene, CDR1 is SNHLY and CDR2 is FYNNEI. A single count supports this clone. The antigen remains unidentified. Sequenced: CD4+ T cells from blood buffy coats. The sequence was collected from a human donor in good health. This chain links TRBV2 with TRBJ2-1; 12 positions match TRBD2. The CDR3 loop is CASMGGGLAGRASYNEQFF. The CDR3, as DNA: TGTGCCAGCATGGGTGGAGGACTAGCGGGGAGAGCGTCCTACAATGAGCAGTTCTTC.